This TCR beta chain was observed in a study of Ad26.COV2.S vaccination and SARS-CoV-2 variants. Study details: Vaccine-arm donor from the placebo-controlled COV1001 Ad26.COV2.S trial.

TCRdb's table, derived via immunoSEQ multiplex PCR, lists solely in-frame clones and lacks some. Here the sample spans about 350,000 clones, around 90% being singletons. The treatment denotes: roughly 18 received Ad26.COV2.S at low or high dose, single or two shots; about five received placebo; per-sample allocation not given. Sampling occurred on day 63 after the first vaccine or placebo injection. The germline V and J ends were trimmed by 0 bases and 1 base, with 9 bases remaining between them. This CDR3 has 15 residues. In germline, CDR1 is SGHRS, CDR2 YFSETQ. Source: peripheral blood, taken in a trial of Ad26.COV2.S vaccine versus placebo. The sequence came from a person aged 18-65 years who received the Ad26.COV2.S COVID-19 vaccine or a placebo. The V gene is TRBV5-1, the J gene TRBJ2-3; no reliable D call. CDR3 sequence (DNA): TGCGCCAGCAGCTTGGAATATGGACGCACAGATACGCAGTATTTT. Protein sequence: CASSLEYGRTDTQYF.